This T cell receptor (beta chain) was captured in a study of control samples from healthy donors and cancer patients. TCRdb's table, derived via immunoSEQ multiplex PCR, lists solely in-frame clones and lacks some. The sample shows approximately 140,000 clones, about 89% of them seen only once. CDR3 length: 17 amino acids. Germline assignment: CDR1 MGHRA and CDR2 YSYEKL. V dropped 0 bases and J dropped 2; count of bases not matched to a gene: 8. This chain connects TRBV4-1 to TRBJ2-5; TRBD2 matches 8 bases. The sequenced sample consisted of blood. This TCR was recovered from a man between 18 and 29 years old in good health. Here the CDR3 reads CASSQEERGTLQETQYF. The CDR3 coding sequence is TGCGCCAGCAGCCAAGAAGAGCGGGGGACATTGCAAGAGACCCAGTACTTC.